A selection of T cell receptor beta chains follows, all from one sample in a study of neurological immune-mediated disorders. TCRdb used MiXCR to reprocess the 5' RACE reads, holding one entry per CDR3 protein. The table has 20,000 or so distinct CDR3 sequences, 7.5% seen once; the top ten hold around 16%. The material sequenced was CD8+ T cells from blood. Receptors originate from a woman aged 25-40 years with HTLV-1-associated myelopathy (HAM/TSP). Both conserved end residues are part of each CDR3. A D gene is named only where the DNA matches it firmly. The size entry is marked missing in some rows and otherwise reads once, few, many or a size class.

d_call: NA; j_call: TRBJ2-7; clone_size: many; v_call: TRBV20-1; cdr3_nt: TGCAGTGCCAGGGACGTCTCCTACGAGCAGTACTTC; cdr3_aa: CSARDVSYEQYF
d_call: NA; j_call: TRBJ1-6; clone_size: many; v_call: TRBV20-1; cdr3_nt: TGCAGTGCTGTCAGGGATTATAATTCACCCCTCCACTTT; cdr3_aa: CSAVRDYNSPLHF
d_call: NA; j_call: TRBJ1-1; clone_size: NA; v_call: TRBV29-1; cdr3_nt: TGCAGCGTTGAAGGAGGGCCCACTACTTCGGGCACTGAAGATTTCTTT; cdr3_aa: CSVEGGPTTSGTEDFF
d_call: TRBD2; j_call: TRBJ2-1; clone_size: NA; v_call: TRBV11-3; cdr3_nt: TGTGCCAGCAGCTTAGATGTAGGACTAGCGGGGGTAGAGCAGTTCTTC; cdr3_aa: CASSLDVGLAGVEQFF
d_call: TRBD2; j_call: TRBJ2-1; clone_size: many; v_call: TRBV4-2; cdr3_nt: TGTGCCAGCAGCCAAGGCCCCCCCGGGACTAGCGGGGGGGTCAATGAGCAGTTCTTC; cdr3_aa: CASSQGPPGTSGGVNEQFF
d_call: NA; j_call: TRBJ1-3; clone_size: many; v_call: TRBV7-6; cdr3_nt: TGTGCCAGCAGCTTACGTGGGGATCAGACCGGGCGTAACACCATATATTTT; cdr3_aa: CASSLRGDQTGRNTIYF
d_call: NA; j_call: TRBJ2-7; clone_size: NA; v_call: TRBV7-6; cdr3_nt: TGTGCCAGCAGCTTAGTGCGGGCGTGGGAGCAGTACTTC; cdr3_aa: CASSLVRAWEQYF
d_call: NA; j_call: TRBJ1-5; clone_size: medium-sized; v_call: TRBV20-1; cdr3_nt: TGCAGTGCTAGGGATGGGCTTCAGCCCCAGCATTTT; cdr3_aa: CSARDGLQPQHF
d_call: TRBD1; j_call: TRBJ2-7; clone_size: many; v_call: TRBV20-1; cdr3_nt: TGCAGTGCGAGGGACCGGGACAGGGCCTCCTACGAGCAGTACTTC; cdr3_aa: CSARDRDRASYEQYF
d_call: NA; j_call: TRBJ1-3; clone_size: many; v_call: TRBV4-1; cdr3_nt: TGCGCCAGCAGCCAAGATAATAGGGGATCCCCTGGAAACACCATATATTTT; cdr3_aa: CASSQDNRGSPGNTIYF
d_call: NA; j_call: TRBJ1-3; clone_size: NA; v_call: TRBV12-3/TRBV12-4; cdr3_nt: TGTGCCAGCAGTTTAAACAGACTAGGAAACACCATATATTTT; cdr3_aa: CASSLNRLGNTIYF
d_call: TRBD1; j_call: TRBJ1-6; clone_size: many; v_call: TRBV6-6; cdr3_nt: TGTGCCAGCAGACCGACAGGGGATTCACCCCTCCACTTT; cdr3_aa: CASRPTGDSPLHF
d_call: TRBD2; j_call: TRBJ2-7; clone_size: many; v_call: TRBV6-2/TRBV6-3; cdr3_nt: TGTGCCAGCAGTTACGCCCTAGCGGGGTCCTACGAGCAGTACTTC; cdr3_aa: CASSYALAGSYEQYF
d_call: TRBD1; j_call: TRBJ2-7; clone_size: many; v_call: TRBV12-3/TRBV12-4; cdr3_nt: TGTGCCAGCAGTTTAGGACACAGGGGGAACTACGAGCAGTACTTC; cdr3_aa: CASSLGHRGNYEQYF
d_call: NA; j_call: TRBJ2-7; clone_size: medium-sized; v_call: TRBV5-1; cdr3_nt: TGCGCCAGCAGCTTGGGGAGCGGAGGTACCTACGAGCAGTACTTC; cdr3_aa: CASSLGSGGTYEQYF
d_call: TRBD2; j_call: TRBJ2-1; clone_size: medium-sized; v_call: TRBV20-1; cdr3_nt: TGCAGTGCTAGACCGGGGGGAGAGATCAATGAGCAGTTCTTC; cdr3_aa: CSARPGGEINEQFF
d_call: NA; j_call: TRBJ2-7; clone_size: medium-sized; v_call: TRBV5-5; cdr3_nt: TGTGCCAGCAGCTTCGGCGCGCACGAGCAGTACTTC; cdr3_aa: CASSFGAHEQYF
d_call: TRBD2; j_call: TRBJ2-7; clone_size: many; v_call: TRBV5-6; cdr3_nt: TGTGCCAGCAGCTCCGCAGGACTAGCGGGGGGAACAATCTACGAGCAGTACTTC; cdr3_aa: CASSSAGLAGGTIYEQYF
d_call: TRBD2; j_call: TRBJ2-7; clone_size: NA; v_call: TRBV20-1; cdr3_nt: TGCAGTGCCACCGGACTAGCGGGGAGTTACGAGCAGTACTTC; cdr3_aa: CSATGLAGSYEQYF
d_call: TRBD2; j_call: TRBJ2-3; clone_size: many; v_call: TRBV12-3/TRBV12-4; cdr3_nt: TGTGCCAGCAGTCGCCCGGGGGGAACAGATACGCAGTATTTT; cdr3_aa: CASSRPGGTDTQYF
d_call: NA; j_call: TRBJ2-1; clone_size: many; v_call: TRBV10-3; cdr3_nt: TGTGCCATCAGTGAGTCGACTGGAGCTGTTGAGCAGTTCTTC; cdr3_aa: CAISESTGAVEQFF
d_call: NA; j_call: TRBJ1-2; clone_size: many; v_call: TRBV5-1; cdr3_nt: TGCGCCAGCAGCTTATGGTTACACCATGGCTACACCTTC; cdr3_aa: CASSLWLHHGYTF
d_call: NA; j_call: TRBJ2-3; clone_size: NA; v_call: TRBV24-1; cdr3_nt: TGTGCCACCAGTGATCATCAACATGGTGGGCGGACAGATACGCAGTATTTT; cdr3_aa: CATSDHQHGGRTDTQYF
d_call: NA; j_call: TRBJ1-2; clone_size: many; v_call: TRBV5-1; cdr3_nt: TGCGCCAGCAGCTTGGCGTCCCGGCGGGGACGGGCCCTTATGGATCTTGGCTACACCTTC; cdr3_aa: CASSLASRRGRALMDLGYTF
d_call: NA; j_call: TRBJ1-5; clone_size: many; v_call: TRBV5-1; cdr3_nt: TGCGCCAGCAGCTTGGCTTGGGATCAGCCCCAGCATTTT; cdr3_aa: CASSLAWDQPQHF
d_call: TRBD1; j_call: TRBJ2-7; clone_size: many; v_call: TRBV7-2; cdr3_nt: TGTGCCAGCAGCTTAGGGTCCCTGGGACAGGGTTTGTACGAGCAGTACTTC; cdr3_aa: CASSLGSLGQGLYEQYF
d_call: NA; j_call: TRBJ1-1; clone_size: many; v_call: TRBV5-8; cdr3_nt: TGTGCCAGCAGCCGCCGGGGGACTGAAGCTTTCTTT; cdr3_aa: CASSRRGTEAFF
d_call: TRBD1; j_call: TRBJ1-2; clone_size: many; v_call: TRBV20-1; cdr3_nt: TGCAGTGTAGAGACAGGGGCTAACTATGGCTACACCTTC; cdr3_aa: CSVETGANYGYTF
d_call: TRBD1; j_call: TRBJ2-2; clone_size: many; v_call: TRBV5-1; cdr3_nt: TGCGCCAGCTCCCCGGAAGGGGGCCCAAACACCGGGGAGCTGTTTTTT; cdr3_aa: CASSPEGGPNTGELFF
d_call: NA; j_call: TRBJ2-2; clone_size: many; v_call: TRBV14; cdr3_nt: TGTGCCAGCAGTTACGACGGGAACACCGGGGAGCTGTTTTTT; cdr3_aa: CASSYDGNTGELFF
d_call: NA; j_call: TRBJ1-5; clone_size: many; v_call: TRBV14; cdr3_nt: TGTGCCAGCAGGCTACCGTCCGGGACCTCCGGCAATCAGCCCCAGCATTTT; cdr3_aa: CASRLPSGTSGNQPQHF
d_call: TRBD2; j_call: TRBJ2-3; clone_size: many; v_call: TRBV20-1; cdr3_nt: TGCAGTGCTCGAACGGGACTAGCGGACACAGATACGCAGTATTTT; cdr3_aa: CSARTGLADTDTQYF
d_call: TRBD1; j_call: TRBJ2-7; clone_size: many; v_call: TRBV19; cdr3_nt: TGTGCCAGTAGTCCGTGGACAGGGAACGAGCAGTACTTC; cdr3_aa: CASSPWTGNEQYF
d_call: NA; j_call: TRBJ2-3; clone_size: many; v_call: TRBV6-5; cdr3_nt: TGTGCCAGCAGTTACGAACGGGGGTCAGATACGCAGTATTTT; cdr3_aa: CASSYERGSDTQYF
d_call: NA; j_call: TRBJ2-3; clone_size: many; v_call: TRBV11-2; cdr3_nt: TGTGCCAGCAGCTTGGAGGGCTGGGCAGATACGCAGTATTTT; cdr3_aa: CASSLEGWADTQYF
d_call: NA; j_call: TRBJ1-2; clone_size: many; v_call: TRBV5-1; cdr3_nt: TGCGCCAGCAGCTTGGATTTGGGGCCCGCCAACTATGGCTACACCTTC; cdr3_aa: CASSLDLGPANYGYTF
d_call: NA; j_call: TRBJ1-1; clone_size: NA; v_call: TRBV4-2; cdr3_nt: TGTGCCAGCAGCCCATCAACACATGGCCCCGCTGAAGCTTTCTTT; cdr3_aa: CASSPSTHGPAEAFF